This TCR beta chain came from a study of T cells in Graves' hyperthyroidism and ophthalmopathy (dated by TCRdb to the late 2010s). For the study in its entirety: Peripheral blood was collected at initial diagnosis, before any treatment. To identify distinguishing TCR V-J signatures, a discovery cohort of about 100 patients was used, comprising 40 to 45 with Graves' ophthalmopathy and 57 with stable Graves' hyperthyroidism. Prospective prediction of ophthalmopathy was tested in an independent validation cohort consisting of 18 to 20 hyperthyroidism patients and 15 to 17 patients who later progressed to ophthalmopathy. For training and testing, the 80 to 100 patients in the discovery cohort were randomly divided in a 7:3 ratio. In about six Graves' hyperthyroidism patients, the study also compared T-cell repertoires from thyroid tissue with T-cell repertoires from blood. After sampling, hyperthyroidism patients received methimazole starting at 30 mg daily, and ophthalmopathy patients received high-dose intravenous methylprednisolone. According to the paper, TCR Vbeta CDR3 sequencing was carried out on 120 to 150 peripheral blood samples, which came from about 45 ophthalmopathy, 75 to 80 hyperthyroidism and 17 progressor patients. What the authors observed across the whole study: In cross-validation, a model built on a 13 V-J signature told ophthalmopathy apart from stable hyperthyroidism with 87.88% sensitivity and 81% to 82% specificity, and in testing the same model reached 80%/75%. In validation, the model predicted progression to ophthalmopathy with 65% to 71% sensitivity and roughly 72% specificity, a median of 6.5 months before onset. Most expanded thyroid clonotypes (frequency above 0.001) were also detected in blood, a finding suggesting that blood repertoires may reflect thyroid immune responses. No statistical method was used to set the sample size in advance, and investigators knew the group allocation.

V loses 0 bases, J loses 6 bases, and the germline ends lie 16 bases apart. The germline V gene specifies SQVTM as CDR1 and ANQGSEA as CDR2. From the cysteine up to the phenylalanine, the CDR3 has a length of 15 residues. The sequence is cut down to CDR3 DNA, 45 bases in frame from base 1. As concerns this clonotype: Its binding antigen is unknown. One base away there is no much larger clone; base qualities are not given.

The TCR beta CDR3 regions were amplified from the RNA transcripts. The TCR CDR3 was subjected to a first round of RT-PCR using the HTBI primer set and the Qiagen OneStep RT-PCR kit. Libraries were constructed in a second round of multiplex PCR, after which size selection and purification were performed. Paired-end sequencing of the libraries was performed with 100 bp reads on an Illumina HiSeq2000. The source study handled its data this way. SOAPnuke was used to process the raw data, with reads discarded if the reads contained adapters or uncalled bases, had a mean Phred below 15, or lacked an exact constant-primer or identifier match. COPE v1.2.5 was used to merge high-quality paired reads, and clonotypes were defined as unique nucleotide sequences. MiTCR v1.1 was used to align the clonotypes against IMGT TRBV, TRBD and TRBJ reference segments. Only V-J combinations with frequency above 0.0001, covering approximately 99% of repertoires, were analysed. A TCS score was defined as the ratio between F50 (clonal expansion) and ExV (chaos), using BLOSUM62-based TCRdist between CDR3 peptides within each V-J. Welch's t-statistics and random forest reduced approximately 520 V-J features to 13, which were used in a naive Bayes classifier (R e1071). Thyroid-blood repertoire similarity was quantified with the Morisita-Horn index. Using fastp trimming at Q25 and MiXCR clonotype assembly, TCRdb reanalyzed the public sequencing data and kept in-frame beta chains. Rows are unified per CDR3 protein, each entry keeping the most common DNA and genes. TCRdb assigned the V and J calls; the authors' analysis was not used. The sample table lists 35,000 to 45,000 distinct CDR3 sequences, 52% of them with a count of one. About 17% of the sample lies in the top ten.

In the ophthalmopathy patients, disease was moderately to severely active, with a Clinical Activity Score of 3 or more, a NOSPECS grade of 4 or more, and a duration of less than 3 months. Patients with uncontrolled infections, other autoimmune diseases, pregnancy or lactation were excluded. Diagnoses relied on clinical symptoms, serum thyroxine and TRAb, thyroid ultrasound and orbital computed tomography. PBMCs were isolated from more than 9 ml of fresh peripheral blood by Ficoll-Paque density gradient centrifugation. Total RNA was extracted with Trizol reagent, and quality was checked on an Agilent 2100 Bioanalyzer.

The rearranged segments are TRBV29-1 and TRBJ2-3; TRBD1 is a weak D gene call, 6 bases matching. The sequence derives from a man aged 35-49 years with Graves' ophthalmopathy. Sequencing was carried out using blood. The CDR3 is CSVEEPTDRFDTQYF. The sequence in DNA is TGCAGCGTTGAAGAACCAACTGACAGGTTCGATACGCAGTATTTT.